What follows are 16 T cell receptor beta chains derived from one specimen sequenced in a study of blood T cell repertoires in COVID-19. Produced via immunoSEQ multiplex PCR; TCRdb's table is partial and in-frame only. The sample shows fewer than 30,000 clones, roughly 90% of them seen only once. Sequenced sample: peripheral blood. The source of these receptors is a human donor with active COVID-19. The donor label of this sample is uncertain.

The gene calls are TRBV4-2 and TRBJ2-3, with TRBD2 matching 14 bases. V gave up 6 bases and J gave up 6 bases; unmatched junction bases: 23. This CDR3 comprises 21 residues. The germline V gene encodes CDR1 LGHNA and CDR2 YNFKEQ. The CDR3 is CASRQLTGPRLAGGNLDTQYF. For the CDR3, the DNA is TGTGCCAGCAGACAACTAACAGGGCCTCGACTAGCGGGGGGGAATCTGGATACGCAGTATTTT.

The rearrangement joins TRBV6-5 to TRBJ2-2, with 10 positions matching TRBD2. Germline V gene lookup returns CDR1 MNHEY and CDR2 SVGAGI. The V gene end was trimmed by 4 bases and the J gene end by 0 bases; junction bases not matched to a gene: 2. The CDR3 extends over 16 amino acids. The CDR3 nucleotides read TGTGCCAGCAGTTCTCTAGCGGGGGCGAACACCGGGGAGCTGTTTTTT. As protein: CASSSLAGANTGELFF.

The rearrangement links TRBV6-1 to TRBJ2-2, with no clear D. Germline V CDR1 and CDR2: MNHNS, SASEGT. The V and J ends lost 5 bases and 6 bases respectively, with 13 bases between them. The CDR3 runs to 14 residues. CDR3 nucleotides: TGTGCCAGCAGTTCCTTGTTGGCGGCCGGGGAGCTGTTTTTT. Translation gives CASSSLLAAGELFF.

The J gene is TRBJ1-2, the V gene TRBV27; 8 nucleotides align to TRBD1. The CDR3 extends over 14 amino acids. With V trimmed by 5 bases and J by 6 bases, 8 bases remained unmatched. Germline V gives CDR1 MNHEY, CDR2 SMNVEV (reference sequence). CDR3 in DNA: TGTGCCAGCAGTACCGACAGGGGAGGAGATGGCTACACCTTC. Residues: CASSTDRGGDGYTF.

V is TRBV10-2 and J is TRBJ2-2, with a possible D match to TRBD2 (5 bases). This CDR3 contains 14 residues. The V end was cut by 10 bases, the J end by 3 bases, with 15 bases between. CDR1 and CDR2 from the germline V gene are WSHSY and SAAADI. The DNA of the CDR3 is TGCGCCACCACGGCGACGGGGTACACCGGGGAGCTGTTTTTT. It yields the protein CATTATGYTGELFF.

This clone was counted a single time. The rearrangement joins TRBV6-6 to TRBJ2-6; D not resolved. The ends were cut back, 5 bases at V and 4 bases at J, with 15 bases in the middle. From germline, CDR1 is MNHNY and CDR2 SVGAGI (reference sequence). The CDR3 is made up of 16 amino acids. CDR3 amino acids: CASSTVLGKGANVLTF. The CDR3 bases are TGTGCCAGCAGTACCGTCCTCGGTAAAGGGGCCAACGTCCTGACTTTC.

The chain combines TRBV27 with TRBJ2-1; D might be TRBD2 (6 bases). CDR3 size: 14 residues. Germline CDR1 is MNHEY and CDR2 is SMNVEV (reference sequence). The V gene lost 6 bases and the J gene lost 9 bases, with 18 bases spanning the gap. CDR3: CASSRDAEGGEQFF. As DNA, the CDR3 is TGTGCCAGCAGCCGGGACGCGGAGGGAGGTGAGCAGTTCTTC.

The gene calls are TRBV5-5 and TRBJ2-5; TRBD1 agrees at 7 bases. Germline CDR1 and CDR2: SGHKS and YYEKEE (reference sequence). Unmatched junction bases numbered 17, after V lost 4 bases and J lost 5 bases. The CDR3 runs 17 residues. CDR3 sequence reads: CASSRAFDRAWRETQYF. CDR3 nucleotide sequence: TGTGCCAGCAGCCGAGCCTTCGACAGGGCTTGGAGGGAGACCCAGTACTTC.

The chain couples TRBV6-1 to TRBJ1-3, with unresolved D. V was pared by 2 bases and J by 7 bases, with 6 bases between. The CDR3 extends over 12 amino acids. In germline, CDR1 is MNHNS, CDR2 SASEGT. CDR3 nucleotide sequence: TGTGCCAGCAGTGAACTCGGTAACACCATATATTTT. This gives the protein CASSELGNTIYF.

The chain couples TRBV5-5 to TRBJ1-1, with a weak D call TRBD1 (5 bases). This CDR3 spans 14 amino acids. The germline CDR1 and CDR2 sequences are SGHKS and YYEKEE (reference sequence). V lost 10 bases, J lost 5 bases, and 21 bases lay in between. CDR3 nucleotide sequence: TGTGCCCGTCGGAGTCAAGGGGCTTGGACTGAAGCTTTCTTT. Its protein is CARRSQGAWTEAFF.

The CDR3 reads CASGLGRTSGYEQYF. The CDR3 coding sequence is TGTGCTAGTGGTTTGGGTCGGACTAGCGGATACGAGCAGTACTTC. The chain combines TRBV12-5 with TRBJ2-7, with TRBD2 matching 10 bases. The CDR3 contains 15 residues. V gave up 1 base and J gave up 4 bases; unmatched junction bases: 4. Germline assignment: CDR1 LGHNT and CDR2 FRNRAP.

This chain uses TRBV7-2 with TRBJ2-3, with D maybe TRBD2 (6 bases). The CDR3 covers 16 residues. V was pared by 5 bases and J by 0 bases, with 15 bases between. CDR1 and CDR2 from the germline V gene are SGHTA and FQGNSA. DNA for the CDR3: TGTGCCAGCAGCCCGGCCGGGGGACTTAGCACAGATACGCAGTATTTT. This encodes CASSPAGGLSTDTQYF.

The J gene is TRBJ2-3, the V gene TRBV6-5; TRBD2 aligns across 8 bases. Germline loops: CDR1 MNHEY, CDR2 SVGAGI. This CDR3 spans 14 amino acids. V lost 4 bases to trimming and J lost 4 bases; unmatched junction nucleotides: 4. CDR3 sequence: CASSLQRESDTQYF. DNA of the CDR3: TGTGCCAGCAGTTTGCAGCGGGAGTCAGATACGCAGTATTTT.

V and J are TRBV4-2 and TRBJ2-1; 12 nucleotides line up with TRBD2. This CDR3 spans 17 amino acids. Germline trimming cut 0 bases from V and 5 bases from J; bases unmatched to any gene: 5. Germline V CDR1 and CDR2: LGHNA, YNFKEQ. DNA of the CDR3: TGTGCCAGCAGCCAAGAGCAGCCTAGCGGGAGGGACAATGAGCAGTTCTTC. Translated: CASSQEQPSGRDNEQFF.

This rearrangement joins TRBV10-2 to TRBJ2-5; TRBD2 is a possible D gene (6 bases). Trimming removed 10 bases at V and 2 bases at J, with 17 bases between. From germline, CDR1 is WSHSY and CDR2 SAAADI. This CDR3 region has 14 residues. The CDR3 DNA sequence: TGCGCCACCCAGAAGGCGGGACGGCAAGAGACCCAGTACTTC. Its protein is CATQKAGRQETQYF.

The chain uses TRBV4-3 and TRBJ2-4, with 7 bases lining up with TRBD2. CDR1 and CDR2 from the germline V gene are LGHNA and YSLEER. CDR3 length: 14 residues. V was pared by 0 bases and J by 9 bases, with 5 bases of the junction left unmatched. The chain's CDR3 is CASSQDTSEVIQYF. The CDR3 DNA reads TGCGCCAGCAGCCAAGACACTAGCGAAGTCATTCAGTACTTC.